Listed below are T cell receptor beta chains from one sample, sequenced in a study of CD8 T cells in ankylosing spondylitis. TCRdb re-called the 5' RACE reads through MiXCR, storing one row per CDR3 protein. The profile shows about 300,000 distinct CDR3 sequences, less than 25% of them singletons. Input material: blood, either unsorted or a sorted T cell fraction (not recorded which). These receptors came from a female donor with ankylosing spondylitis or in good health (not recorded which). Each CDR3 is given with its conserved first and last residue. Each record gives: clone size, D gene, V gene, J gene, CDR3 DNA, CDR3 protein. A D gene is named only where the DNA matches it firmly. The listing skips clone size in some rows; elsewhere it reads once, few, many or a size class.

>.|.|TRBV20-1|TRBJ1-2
TGCAGTGCTAGAGATCGTAAAGGGCCTGTGGGCTATGGCTACACCTTC
CSARDRKGPVGYGYTF
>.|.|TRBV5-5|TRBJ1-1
TGTGCCAGCAGCTTGGGCGGTGGGGGGGGATCTGAAGCTTTCTTT
CASSLGGGGGSEAFF
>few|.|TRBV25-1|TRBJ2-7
TGTGCCAGCAGTTCCCATATTAGCTCCTACGAGCAGTACTTC
CASSSHISSYEQYF
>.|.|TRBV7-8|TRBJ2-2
TGTGCCAGCAGCTCCTCGGGGCGGGAGCTGTTTTTT
CASSSSGRELFF
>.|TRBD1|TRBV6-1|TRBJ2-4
TGTGCCAGCAGTGACCTCCCACAGGGGGTCATAGCCAAAAACATTCAGTACTTC
CASSDLPQGVIAKNIQYF
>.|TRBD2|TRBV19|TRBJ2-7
TGTGCCAGTAGTATAGTTGATAGCGGGATCTACGAGCAGTACTTC
CASSIVDSGIYEQYF
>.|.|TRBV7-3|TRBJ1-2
TGTGCCAGCAGCTTATCCCGCACGGAGGGAGGCTACACCTTC
CASSLSRTEGGYTF
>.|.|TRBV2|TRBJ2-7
TGTGCCAGCAGAGACCGGACCACCTACGAGCAGTACTTC
CASRDRTTYEQYF
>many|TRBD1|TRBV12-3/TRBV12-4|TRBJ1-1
TGTGCCAGCACCCCGGACAGGGGTTTCACTGAAGCTTTCTTT
CASTPDRGFTEAFF
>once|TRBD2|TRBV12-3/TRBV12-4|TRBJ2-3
TGTGCCAGCAGCCCTAAGCGGGAGGATGGTCCAGATACGCAGTATTTT
CASSPKREDGPDTQYF
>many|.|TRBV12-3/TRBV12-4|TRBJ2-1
TGTGCCAGCAGTGGGTATGAGCAGTTCTTC
CASSGYEQFF
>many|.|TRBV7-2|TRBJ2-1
TGTGCCAGCAGCCCCGCGAGGAATGAGCAGTTCTTC
CASSPARNEQFF
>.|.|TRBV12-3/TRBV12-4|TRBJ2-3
TGTGCCAGCATTAGATCCGGGACAAGCTCCGATACGCAGTATTTT
CASIRSGTSSDTQYF
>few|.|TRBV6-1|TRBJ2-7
TGTGCCAGTGCCCGCCCGGGGGTAGCGTACGAGCAGTACTTC
CASARPGVAYEQYF
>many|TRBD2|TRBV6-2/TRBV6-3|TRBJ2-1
TGTGCCATATCTTCCTGGGGGGGTGTCAATGAGCAGTTCTTC
CAISSWGGVNEQFF
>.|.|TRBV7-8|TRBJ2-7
TGTGCCAGCAGCTTATCCAGGGTCCCACCCCTCGGCGAGCAGTACTTC
CASSLSRVPPLGEQYF
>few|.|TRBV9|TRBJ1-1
TGTGCCAGCAAACAGGGCCTAATGAACACTGAAGCTTTCTTT
CASKQGLMNTEAFF
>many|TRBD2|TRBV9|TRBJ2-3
TGTGCCAGCAGCGTAGATCTAGCGGCTAGCACAGATACGCAGTATTTT
CASSVDLAASTDTQYF
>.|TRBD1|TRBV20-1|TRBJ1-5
TGCAGTGCTACACTCGGGACAGGGGGCCAGCCCCAGCATTTT
CSATLGTGGQPQHF
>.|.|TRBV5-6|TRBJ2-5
TGTGCCAGCAGCCCTTCAGCGCAGCAAGAGACCCAGTACTTC
CASSPSAQQETQYF
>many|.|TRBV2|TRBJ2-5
TGTGCCAGCCAACAGGGCAGTCTTATACAAGAGACCCAGTACTTC
CASQQGSLIQETQYF
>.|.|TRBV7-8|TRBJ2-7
TGTGCCAGCAGCTTAAATACTTTTAGCTCCTACGAGCAGTACTTC
CASSLNTFSSYEQYF
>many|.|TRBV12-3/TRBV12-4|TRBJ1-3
TGTGCCAGCAGACAGGGCGGCAACACCATATATTTT
CASRQGGNTIYF
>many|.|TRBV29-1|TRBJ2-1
TGCAGCGTTGAAGTAGGAAACAATGAGCAGTTCTTC
CSVEVGNNEQFF
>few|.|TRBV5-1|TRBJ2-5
TGCGCCAGCAGCTCGGGACTCCAAGAGACCCAGTACTTC
CASSSGLQETQYF
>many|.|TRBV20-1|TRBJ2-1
TGCAGCGGGAGCTTTAGCTCCTACAATGAGCAGTTCTTC
CSGSFSSYNEQFF
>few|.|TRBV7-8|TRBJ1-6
TGTGCCAGCAGCTTGTATCACAAACGGGGTTATAATTCACCCCTCCACTTT
CASSLYHKRGYNSPLHF
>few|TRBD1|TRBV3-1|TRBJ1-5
TGTGCCAGCAGCCATGGACAGGGAGGTGGTCAGCCCCAGCATTTT
CASSHGQGGGQPQHF
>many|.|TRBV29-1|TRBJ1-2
TGCAGCGTTGAAGTGGATAGGAACTATGGCTACACCTTC
CSVEVDRNYGYTF
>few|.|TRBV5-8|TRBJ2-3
TGTGCCAGCAGCCCTGGCTCAGGGACCACAGATACGCAGTATTTT
CASSPGSGTTDTQYF
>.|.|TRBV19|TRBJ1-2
TGTGCCAGTAGTCCCACCCTAATACAGGTCGGTGGCTACACCTTC
CASSPTLIQVGGYTF
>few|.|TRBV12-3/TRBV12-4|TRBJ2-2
TGTGCCAGCACCCTTACCACCGGGGAGCTGTTTTTT
CASTLTTGELFF
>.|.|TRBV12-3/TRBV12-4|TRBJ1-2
TGTGCCAGCTCTAGCCCCCAGGGGGGCTACACCTTC
CASSSPQGGYTF
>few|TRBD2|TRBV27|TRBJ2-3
TGTGCCAGCAGTTTGCTAGCGGGACCCCTCGGCACAGATACGCAGTATTTT
CASSLLAGPLGTDTQYF
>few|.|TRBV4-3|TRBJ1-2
TGCGCCAGCAGCCAAGAGAGCGGTGGGACTGGGTATGGCTACACCTTC
CASSQESGGTGYGYTF
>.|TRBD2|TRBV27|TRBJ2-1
TGTGCCAGCAGCGCGTTATGGGAACGGTCTAGCGGGACAACTTACAATGAGCAGTTCTTC
CASSALWERSSGTTYNEQFF
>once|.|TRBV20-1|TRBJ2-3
TGCAGTGCTAGGGAGGGCGGCACAGATACGCAGTATTTT
CSAREGGTDTQYF
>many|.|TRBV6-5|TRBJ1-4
TGTGCCACCGCGAGGGCAGACCAAAATGAAAAACTGTTTTTT
CATARADQNEKLFF
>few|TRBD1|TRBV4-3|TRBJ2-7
TGCGCCAGCAGCCAAGCGTCAGGGGGCTCCTACGAGCAGTACTTC
CASSQASGGSYEQYF
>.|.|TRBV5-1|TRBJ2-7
TGCGCCAGCAGCCCAACCTACGGAAATTACGAGCAGTACTTC
CASSPTYGNYEQYF
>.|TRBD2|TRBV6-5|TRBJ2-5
TGTGCCAGCAGTTACTCACTCACTAGCGGAAAGGACCAAGAGACCCAGTACTTC
CASSYSLTSGKDQETQYF
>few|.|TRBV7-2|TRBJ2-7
TGTGCCAGCAGCTCAGTATGGGGAGCCGAGCAGTACTTC
CASSSVWGAEQYF
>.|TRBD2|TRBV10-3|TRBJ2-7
TGTGCCATCAGTGAGCCCCCGGGACTAGCGGGAGCAGGCGAGCAGTACTTC
CAISEPPGLAGAGEQYF
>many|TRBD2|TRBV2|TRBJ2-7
TGTGCCAGCAGTGAAAGTTACGCGGGACTAAGACACTTC
CASSESYAGLRHF
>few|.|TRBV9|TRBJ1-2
TGTGCCAGCAGCCAAGGTACGGGGAACCGCTATGGCTACACCTTC
CASSQGTGNRYGYTF
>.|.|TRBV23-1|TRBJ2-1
TGCGCCAGCAGTCAATCCTCATGGCCAGTGAACTCCTACAATGAGCAGTTCTTC
CASSQSSWPVNSYNEQFF
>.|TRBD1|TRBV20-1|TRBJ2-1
TGCAGTGCAACAACAGGACAGGGTCGCAATGAGCAGTTCTTC
CSATTGQGRNEQFF
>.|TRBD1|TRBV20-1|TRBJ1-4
TGCAGTGCTAGGGGACAGGGAGGTGAAAAACTGTTTTTT
CSARGQGGEKLFF
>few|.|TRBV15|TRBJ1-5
TGTGCCACCAGCAGAGAAGTCCGACAGCCCCAGCATTTT
CATSREVRQPQHF
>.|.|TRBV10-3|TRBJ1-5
TGTGCCATCAGTGAGTCGGAAGAGGGGGGGCAGCCCCAGCATTTT
CAISESEEGGQPQHF
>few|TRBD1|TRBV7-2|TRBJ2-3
TGTGCCAGCAGCTACTACCGGGACAGGGAAGATACGCAGTATTTT
CASSYYRDREDTQYF
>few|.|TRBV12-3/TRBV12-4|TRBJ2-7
TGTGCCAGCAGCCCCGGGACCGCTAGATTACACTACGAGCAGTACTTC
CASSPGTARLHYEQYF
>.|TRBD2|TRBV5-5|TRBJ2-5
TGTGCCAGCAGCTTTGCTAGCGGGACCGAAGAGACCCAGTACTTC
CASSFASGTEETQYF
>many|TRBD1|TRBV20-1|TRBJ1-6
TGCAGTGCTAGAGACCCAGGGGGCGCATCACCCCTCCACTTT
CSARDPGGASPLHF
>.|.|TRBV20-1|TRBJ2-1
TGCAGTGCAATCCCCAATGAGCAGTTCTTC
CSAIPNEQFF
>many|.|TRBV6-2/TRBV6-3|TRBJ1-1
TGTGCCAGTAGACGGAGGAACACTGAAGCTTTCTTT
CASRRRNTEAFF
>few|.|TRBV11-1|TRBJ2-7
TGTGCCAGCAGTCAAGGCGGAACCTCCTACGAGCAGTACTTC
CASSQGGTSYEQYF
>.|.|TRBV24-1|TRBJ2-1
TGTGCCACCAGTGATCCGGGGCGACATGAGCAGTTCTTC
CATSDPGRHEQFF
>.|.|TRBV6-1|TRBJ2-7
TGTGCCAGCAGAGGAGGGCCCATTTACGAGCAGTACTTC
CASRGGPIYEQYF